This T cell receptor (beta chain) was retrieved from a study of blood T cell repertoires in COVID-19. Background on the study: From the United States, Italy and Spain came samples of acute and convalescent COVID-19. Nucleic acid was either cDNA or gDNA, and it came from T cells, B-cell-depleted T cells, or PBMCs.

The CDR3 is 16 amino acids. J was trimmed by 1 base and V by 4 bases; bases with no gene match: 5. Per germline, CDR1 SGHRS and CDR2 YFSETQ. Original processing methods: Reference gene primer amplification yielded estimated nucleated cell counts. The data were produced by immunoSEQ multiplex PCR, yet TCRdb's version contains in-frame clones alone and is incomplete. V, J and clone size derive from that table, while D and trimming were established from the DNA sequence. The data contain under 250,000 clones, 86% of them singletons. The count of this clone is one. Material: peripheral blood. The clonotype comes from an elderly man with acute or convalescent COVID-19. V is TRBV5-1 and J is TRBJ2-2; the match to TRBD2 covers 9 bases. The CDR3 DNA reads TGCGCCAGCAGCCTTGGACTAGCGCAGAACACCGGGGAGCTGTTTTTT. This sequence encodes CASSLGLAQNTGELFF.